One sample yielded the 32 T cell receptor beta chains listed below, sequenced in a study of human T cells and chemical hapten exposure (dated by TCRdb to the early 2020s). Libraries were built with RACE. Instrument on record: NextSeq 500. In TCRdb, the public reads were trimmed at Q25 with fastp and aligned with MiXCR, with productive beta chains retained. Each record represents a unique CDR3 protein, reported with the most common genes and DNA among its rows. This sample is represented by some 99,000 distinct CDR3 sequences; 9.2% of them were singletons. The top ten clonotypes cover approximately 3% of the sample. Reading the label with the study, this specimen's time point is: patch test 2, 6 weeks after DPC sensitization. The treatment or condition label, as the study defines it: therapeutic diphenylcyclopropenone sensitization with weekly scalp DPC. This sample comprised whole blood, obtained in connection with sensitization to the hapten diphenylcyclopropenone (DPC). Source of these receptors: a woman aged 40-49 years with alopecia areata. Some clones in this sample may be carry-over from other donors' samples.

The table lists this clonotype with many counts. This sequence joins TRBV15 and TRBJ2-7; 15 bases agree with TRBD2. Germline trimming cut 3 bases from V and 0 bases from J; bases unmatched to any gene: 6. The CDR3 length is 18 residues. Germline values: CDR1 LNHNV, CDR2 YYDKDF (reference sequence). CDR3 DNA sequence: TGTGCCACCAGCAGGGGGACTAGCGGGGGGTTCCGCTCCTACGAGCAGTACTTC. Its translation is CATSRGTSGGFRSYEQYF.

The J gene is TRBJ1-5, the V gene TRBV12-3 or TRBV12-4; D gene uncertain. V lost 2 bases and J 5 bases, leaving 13 bases between the germline ends. CDR3 size: 15 residues. This CDR3 is CASSLSEGKHQPQHF. DNA of the CDR3: TGTGCCAGCAGTTTAAGCGAGGGTAAGCATCAGCCCCAGCATTTT.

This clonotype was seen ten or more times. The rearrangement joins TRBV4-1 to TRBJ2-5; 11 positions match TRBD2. The CDR3 runs 17 residues. Germline assignment: CDR1 MGHRA and CDR2 YSYEKL. Losses at the gene ends were 5 bases for V and 5 bases for J; bases not matched to a gene: 13. Written as DNA, the CDR3 is TGCGCCAGCAGCTCCACTAGCGGGGGACTCCTAAAGGAGACCCAGTACTTC. It codes for CASSSTSGGLLKETQYF.

The chain couples TRBV7-2 to TRBJ1-5; TRBD1 matches 7 bases. The CDR3 length is 13 residues. Germline V gene sequence: CDR1 SGHTA, CDR2 FQGNSA. J was trimmed by 7 bases and V by 4 bases; bases with no gene match: 4. The CDR3 bases are TGTGCCAGCAGCTACAGGGGCCACCAGCCCCAGCATTTT. It specifies CASSYRGHQPQHF.

The chain uses TRBV12-3 or TRBV12-4 and TRBJ1-3; D may be TRBD1 (6 bases). The CDR3 sequence is 14 residues long. V lost 3 bases and J lost 4, with 10 bases in between. The CDR3 DNA is TGTGCCAGCAGTTTCGGGGGCTCGGGAAACACCATATATTTT. As protein: CASSFGGSGNTIYF.

This clonotype was observed many times. This chain uses TRBV5-4 with TRBJ2-5; D gene ambiguous. This CDR3 is built from 15 residues. V gave up 0 bases and J gave up 5 bases, with 14 bases separating them. The germline V gene has CDR1 SGHNT and CDR2 YYREEE (reference sequence). CDR3 bases: TGTGCCAGCAGCTTGGCAGGCTGGGGTTCCGAGACCCAGTACTTC. As protein: CASSLAGWGSETQYF.

This rearrangement joins TRBV7-2 to TRBJ2-7; D not certain. The ends were cut back, 0 bases at V and 4 bases at J, with 13 bases in the middle. CDR1 is SGHTA and CDR2 is FQGNSA in the germline V gene. This CDR3 has 15 amino acids. The CDR3 DNA sequence: TGTGCCAGCAGCTTAGCGCTAGGGCCCGAATACGAGCAGTACTTC. Its translation: CASSLALGPEYEQYF. Supplemented by reference TRBV7-2 and TRBJ2-7, the full variable domain reads GAGVSQSPSNKVTEKGKDVELRCDPISGHTALYWYRQSLGQGLEFLIYFQGNSAPDKSGLPSDRFSAERTGGSVSTLTIQRTQQEDSAVYLCASSLALGPEYEQYFGPGTRLTVT.

V usage is TRBV5-6 and J usage is TRBJ1-1; 8 bases match TRBD1. Germline CDR1 SGHDT, CDR2 YYEEEE. J gave up 12 bases and V 5 bases, and 9 bases lay outside the gene matches. This CDR3 region has 12 residues. CDR3 residues: CASSSSGGSTFF. CDR3 in DNA: TGTGCCAGCAGTTCTTCAGGGGGCTCAACTTTCTTT. Full variable domain (rest looked up from reference TRBV5-6 and TRBJ1-1): DAGVTQSPTHLIKTRGQQVTLRCSPKSGHDTVSWYQQALGQGPQFIFQYYEEEERQRGNFPDRFSGHQFPNYSSELNVNALLLGDSALYLCASSSSGGSTFFGQGTRLTVV.

This chain connects TRBV11-3 to TRBJ2-1; tentative D call: TRBD2 (7 bases). CDR3 size: 16 residues. Germline V CDR1 and CDR2: SGHNT, YENEEA. V lost 4 bases to trimming and J lost 4 bases, with 17 bases between them. The CDR3 loop is CASSSARGGRYNEQFF. In DNA, the CDR3 is TGTGCCAGCAGCTCGGCTCGCGGGGGCCGATACAATGAGCAGTTCTTC.

Only a few counts were recorded for this clonotype. The chain combines TRBV6-6 with TRBJ1-1; 11 nucleotides match TRBD1. V was pared by 6 bases and J by 4 bases, with 4 bases of the junction left unmatched. Germline V gene sequence: CDR1 MNHNY, CDR2 SVGAGI (reference sequence). This CDR3 contains 14 residues. As DNA, the CDR3 is TGTGCCAGCAGGTCCGGGACAGGGGGCACTGAAGCTTTCTTT. Protein: CASRSGTGGTEAFF.

This clonotype has ten or more counts. V gene TRBV6-5 combines with J gene TRBJ2-3, with 11 bases aligning to TRBD2. This CDR3 spans 14 amino acids. Trimming cost V 2 bases and J 7 bases; bases outside gene matches: 2. Per germline, CDR1 MNHEY and CDR2 SVGAGI. In DNA, the CDR3 is TGTGCCAGCAGTTACGGACTAGCGGGCTATACGCAGTATTTT. Its translation: CASSYGLAGYTQYF.

This clonotype was seen more than once but under ten times. J is TRBJ1-1 and V is TRBV6-5; 9 bases fit TRBD1. The CDR3 is 15 amino acids. Germline V gene data show CDR1 as MNHEY and CDR2 as SVGAGI. V lost 7 bases and J lost 0; bases outside the gene matches: 6. This CDR3 reads CASKVTGGLNTEAFF. The CDR3 DNA reads TGTGCCAGCAAAGTGACAGGGGGGTTGAACACTGAAGCTTTCTTT.

This clonotype showed up just a few times. The chain uses TRBV10-3 and TRBJ1-1; a possible D gene is TRBD1 (6 bases). CDR3 length equals 14 residues. Trimming left V 2 bases short and J 5 bases short, with 12 bases between. Germline loops: CDR1 ENHRY, CDR2 SYGVKD. This CDR3 is CAISEGGHGTEAFF. CDR3 bases: TGTGCCATCAGTGAGGGGGGACACGGTACTGAAGCTTTCTTT.

In this sample, this clonotype turned up a few times. The V and J genes are TRBV7-2 and TRBJ2-1, with D possibly TRBD2 on 7 matching bases. Germline lookup yields CDR1 SGHTA and CDR2 FQGNSA. The CDR3 runs 17 residues. The V end was cut by 6 bases, the J end by 8 bases, with 26 bases between. The CDR3 region is CASSLRGGASYTDEQFF. The DNA of the CDR3 is TGTGCCAGCAGTTTGCGAGGGGGGGCCAGCTATACCGATGAGCAGTTCTTC.

The V call is TRBV29-1, the J call TRBJ2-2, with a possible D match to TRBD1 (5 bases). Germline V gives CDR1 SQVTM, CDR2 ANQGSEA. The CDR3 extends over 12 amino acids. The ends were cut back, 3 bases at V and 3 bases at J, with 5 bases in the middle. CDR3 sequence (DNA): TGCAGCGTTGACAGGGACACCGGGGAGCTGTTTTTT. It encodes CSVDRDTGELFF.

This clonotype has a count of ten or more. The chain carries TRBV25-1 and TRBJ2-5; 8 positions match TRBD1. Unmatched junction bases numbered 5, after V lost 6 bases and J lost 2 bases. The CDR3 totals 14 residues. CDR1 is MGHDK, CDR2 SYGVNS, per germline. This CDR3 is CASSKDRVQETQYF. CDR3 DNA: TGTGCCAGCAGCAAGGACAGGGTGCAAGAGACCCAGTACTTC.

At least ten counts were recorded for this clonotype. This chain joins TRBV7-2 and TRBJ1-6; no reliable D call. Trimming pared 4 bases from V and 11 bases from J, leaving 12 bases between. Germline CDR1 and CDR2: SGHTA and FQGNSA. This CDR3 contains 13 residues. CDR3 sequence reads: CASSSGFQAPLHF. CDR3 nucleotides: TGTGCCAGCAGCTCCGGGTTTCAGGCACCCCTCCACTTT.

In this sample, this clonotype turned up many times. V gene TRBV14 combines with J gene TRBJ2-6, with D unclear. Trimming removed 8 bases at V and 0 bases at J, with 5 bases between. The CDR3 spans 13 residues. Per germline, CDR1 SGHDN and CDR2 FVKESK. CDR3 DNA: TGTGCCAGCCACGTCTCTGGGGCCAACGTCCTGACTTTC. Translating gives CASHVSGANVLTF.

This clonotype was seen ten or more times. V usage is TRBV2 and J usage is TRBJ1-1; 8 bases line up with TRBD1. The CDR3 has 14 residues. Germline V gene data show CDR1 as SNHLY and CDR2 as FYNNEI. After removal of 4 bases from V and 3 bases from J, the junction contained 4 bases not matched to a gene. CDR3 nucleotide sequence: TGTGCCAGCAGTGTGAACAGGGGGGACACTGAAGCTTTCTTT. Translation: CASSVNRGDTEAFF.

This clonotype came up a few times. The chain uses TRBV20-1 and TRBJ1-5, with no clear D. The CDR3 sequence is 15 residues long. Between the trimmed V and J ends, which lost 5 bases and 0 bases, there was a span of 14 bases. The V gene's germline CDR1 is DFQATT and CDR2 SNEGSKA (reference sequence). The CDR3 region has the DNA TGCAGTGCTGAAGAGAGGGTTTATAGCAATCAGCCCCAGCATTTT. Encoded protein: CSAEERVYSNQPQHF.

V and J are TRBV5-1 and TRBJ1-2; D possibly corresponds to TRBD1 (6 bases). CDR3 length: 13 amino acids. V lost 7 bases and J lost 6, with 16 bases in between. The V gene's germline CDR1 is SGHRS and CDR2 YFSETQ. CDR3 bases: TGCGCCAGCGCGCAGGGGACCCATGATGGCTACACCTTC. This sequence encodes CASAQGTHDGYTF. The entire variable domain, with the rest obtained from reference TRBV5-1 and TRBJ1-2, is as follows: KAGVTQTPRYLIKTRGQQVTLSCSPISGHRSVSWYQQTPGQGLQFLFEYFSETQRNKGNFPGRFSGRQFSNSRSEMNVSTLELGDSALYLCASAQGTHDGYTFGSGTRLTVV.

This clonotype was counted many times. The V gene is TRBV4-3, the J gene TRBJ1-3; D possibly corresponds to TRBD1 (5 bases). This CDR3 has 20 residues. V lost 0 bases and J lost 0, with 21 bases in between. Looked up from germline, CDR1 is LGHNA and CDR2 is YSLEER. DNA of the CDR3: TGCGCCAGCAGCCAAGAGGCCATCTACTTGCGGGACGTCTCTGGAAACACCATATATTTT. Amino acid sequence: CASSQEAIYLRDVSGNTIYF.

This clonotype appeared many times. This chain links TRBV19 with TRBJ2-4; D is possibly TRBD1 or TRBD2 (5 bases each). Trimming removed 5 bases from V and 10 bases from J, with 15 bases in between. The CDR3 is 13 residues long. Per germline, CDR1 LNHDA and CDR2 SQIVND (reference sequence). As DNA, the CDR3 is TGTGCCAGTAGTGTCTCGATAGGGGAGATTCAGTACTTC. Its translation: CASSVSIGEIQYF. The whole variable domain, filled in from reference TRBV19 and TRBJ2-4, reads DGGITQSPKYLFRKEGQNVTLSCEQNLNHDAMYWYRQDPGQGLRLIYYSQIVNDFQKGDIAEGYSVSREKKESFPLTVTSAQKNPTAFYLCASSVSIGEIQYFGAGTRLSVL.

The chain combines TRBV5-4 with TRBJ1-2, with 7 positions matching TRBD1. Germline V gene lookup returns CDR1 SGHNT and CDR2 YYREEE (reference sequence). V lost 4 bases and J lost 7; bases outside the gene matches: 4. The CDR3 extends over 12 amino acids. The CDR3 region is CASSIRTGGYTF. The CDR3, as DNA: TGTGCCAGCAGCATCAGGACAGGTGGCTACACCTTC.

V is TRBV20-1 and J is TRBJ2-1; D is unresolved. CDR3 length equals 10 residues. V was shortened by 2 bases and J by 9 bases, with 5 bases between the two germline ends. Germline assignment: CDR1 DFQATT and CDR2 SNEGSKA (reference sequence). The CDR3 is CSARQVEQFF. The CDR3 region has the DNA TGCAGTGCTAGACAGGTTGAGCAGTTCTTC.

The CDR3 DNA follows: TGCAGCGTTAATCAGGGTGAGGGAGGCTACACCTTC. Its translation: CSVNQGEGGYTF. The chain recombines TRBV29-1 with TRBJ1-2; D is perhaps TRBD1 (5 bases). CDR3 length: 12 residues. Germline V gives CDR1 SQVTM, CDR2 ANQGSEA. V was pared by 5 bases and J by 8 bases, with 15 bases between.

This clonotype turned up a few times. The chain uses TRBV28 and TRBJ1-6; possibly TRBD1 for D (5 bases). There are 12 residues in the CDR3. Looked up from germline, CDR1 is MDHEN and CDR2 is SYDVKM. V gave up 2 bases and J gave up 14 bases, with 10 bases separating them. The CDR3 DNA reads TGTGCCAGCAGTTTAAATGGGGCCGCCCTCCACTTT. This translates into CASSLNGAALHF. Looking up the rest from reference TRBV28 and TRBJ1-6 gives the full variable domain: DVKVTQSSRYLVKRTGEKVFLECVQDMDHENMFWYRQDPGLGLRLIYFSYDVKMKEKGDIPEGYSVSREKKERFSLILESASTNQTSMYLCASSLNGAALHFGNGTRLTVT.

This sequence joins TRBV12-3 or TRBV12-4 and TRBJ1-1; D not resolved. Trimming cost V 6 bases and J 4 bases, with 18 bases left between them. The CDR3 spans 15 residues. CDR3 nucleotide sequence: TGTGCCAGCAGCTATTTTGACTTGGGCGGCACTGAAGCTTTCTTT. Encoded protein: CASSYFDLGGTEAFF.

Comment on this clonotype: A much larger clone differs from this one at a single base, so this may be a read error. The chain employs TRBV3-1 and TRBJ2-2; no firm D call. The CDR3 extends over 13 amino acids. The germline gives CDR1 LGHDT, CDR2 YNNKEL (reference sequence). In DNA, the CDR3 is TGTACCAGCAGCCAAGGTCCCGCCGGGGAGCTGTTTTTT. As protein: CTSSQGPAGELFF.

Ten or more counts support this clonotype. V gene TRBV12-3 or TRBV12-4 combines with J gene TRBJ2-3; the D gene is possibly TRBD1 (6 bases). CDR3 size: 13 residues. Trimming shortened V by 3 bases and J by 7 bases, and 11 bases separated the two germline ends. In DNA form, the CDR3 reads TGTGCCAGCAGTTTGCAGGGGCCGAATACGCAGTATTTT. Protein sequence: CASSLQGPNTQYF.

The chain combines TRBV20-1 with TRBJ1-5; D ambiguous. CDR1 is DFQATT, CDR2 SNEGSKA, per germline (reference sequence). The CDR3 extends over 14 amino acids. Trimming took off 1 base at V and 0 bases at J, with 7 bases between the two ends. In nucleotides, the CDR3 is TGCAGTGCTAGAGTAACAGATAGCAATCAGCCCCAGCATTTT. Translated, it gives CSARVTDSNQPQHF.

The rearrangement joins TRBV19 to TRBJ2-7; 10 bases align to TRBD2. In germline, CDR1 is LNHDA, CDR2 SQIVND (reference sequence). The V gene end was trimmed by 0 bases and the J gene end by 2 bases; junction bases not matched to a gene: 7. This CDR3 is built from 17 residues. CDR3 DNA sequence: TGTGCCAGTAGTATAGATCTCGCTAGCGGGGGCACCTACGAGCAGTACTTC. It yields the protein CASSIDLASGGTYEQYF. The full variable domain, its missing parts supplied by reference TRBV19 and TRBJ2-7, is DGGITQSPKYLFRKEGQNVTLSCEQNLNHDAMYWYRQDPGQGLRLIYYSQIVNDFQKGDIAEGYSVSREKKESFPLTVTSAQKNPTAFYLCASSIDLASGGTYEQYFGPGTRLTVT.